One and the same sample provided the 20 T cell receptor beta chains below, sequenced in a study of cytomegalovirus exposure and HLA in healthy donors. PCR employed 60 Vbeta and 13 Jbeta primers. Here immunoSEQ multiplex PCR was the method, and the copy in TCRdb shows in-frame clones only, minus some. The sample yields about 140,000 clones, around four fifths seen once. The sequenced sample consisted of PBMCs. Receptors originate from a young man in good health.

The chain recombines TRBV5-1 with TRBJ2-5, with 11 bases fitting TRBD2. V lost 2 bases and J lost 2; bases outside the gene matches: 11. CDR3 length equals 18 residues. Germline CDR1 SGHRS, CDR2 YFSETQ. CDR3 region: CASSLSQEGTSGQETQYF. Written as DNA, the CDR3 is TGCGCCAGCAGCTTAAGTCAGGAAGGGACTAGCGGACAAGAGACCCAGTACTTC.

This clone was seen more than once but under ten times. The chain is built from TRBV7-8 and TRBJ1-4, with D possibly matching TRBD1 (5 bases). V gave up 2 bases and J gave up 2 bases, with 9 bases separating them. Germline CDR1 reads SGHVS; CDR2 reads FQNEAQ. The CDR3 runs to 15 residues. CDR3 protein: CASSLYPGTNEKLFF. The DNA of the CDR3 is TGTGCCAGCAGCTTATATCCAGGGACTAATGAAAAACTGTTTTTT.

The chain links TRBV5-1 to TRBJ1-2, with D perhaps matching TRBD1 (6 bases). The germline CDR1 and CDR2 sequences are SGHRS and YFSETQ. The CDR3 loop spans 15 amino acids. V was pared by 4 bases and J by 2 bases, with 15 bases between. The CDR3 DNA is TGCGCCAGCAGCCTACCACAGGGATCCAACTATGGCTACACCTTC. It is translated as CASSLPQGSNYGYTF.

The rearrangement uses TRBV14 and TRBJ1-4; D uncertain. The CDR3 spans 13 residues. Trimming left V 2 bases short and J 2 bases short, with 3 bases between. Germline CDR1 and CDR2: SGHDN and FVKESK. CDR3: CASSQRTNEKLFF. In nucleotides, the CDR3 is TGTGCCAGCAGCCAACGGACTAATGAAAAACTGTTTTTT.

This clone showed up just a few times. The V gene is TRBV18, the J gene TRBJ2-7, with TRBD2 matching 7 bases. The CDR3 length is 15 residues. J was trimmed by 3 bases and V by 3 bases; bases with no gene match: 8. Germline CDR1 reads KGHSH; CDR2 reads LQKENI. CDR3 nucleotide sequence: TGTGCCAGCTCACCCCCAGCGGGACGAGACTACGAGCAGTACTTC. Translation gives CASSPPAGRDYEQYF. Based on the CDR3 plus reference TRBV18 and TRBJ2-7, the full variable domain is NAGVMQNPRHLVRRRGQEARLRCSPMKGHSHVYWYRQLPEEGLKFMVYLQKENIIDESGMPKERFSAEFPKEGPSILRIQQVVRGDSAAYFCASSPPAGRDYEQYFGPGTRLTVT.

This clone has only a few counts. The rearrangement links TRBV7-9 to TRBJ1-1; D is possibly TRBD1 (5 bases). This CDR3 is 15 amino acids long. With 5 bases removed from V and 4 bases from J, the gap between germline ends came to 17 bases. Germline V CDR1 and CDR2: SEHNR, FQNEAQ (reference sequence). CDR3 sequence: CASSLGWGSVTEAFF. In DNA, the CDR3 is TGTGCCAGCAGCCTCGGGTGGGGCTCGGTCACTGAAGCTTTCTTT.

This rearrangement joins TRBV19 to TRBJ2-7, with 8 bases aligning to TRBD2. V lost 4 bases to trimming and J lost 2 bases; unmatched junction nucleotides: 4. Per the germline V gene, CDR1 is LNHDA and CDR2 is SQIVND (reference sequence). CDR3 length: 14 residues. This CDR3 reads CASSKTSGAYEQYF. The CDR3, as DNA: TGTGCCAGTAGTAAAACTAGCGGAGCCTACGAGCAGTACTTC.

For the CDR3, the DNA is TGTGCCAGTAGTACCCCGGGATCTTCCTACTCTGGAAACACCATATATTTT. This sequence encodes CASSTPGSSYSGNTIYF. The V gene is TRBV19, the J gene TRBJ1-3; D is uncertain. CDR3 length: 17 residues. Per germline, CDR1 LNHDA and CDR2 SQIVND (reference sequence). Trimming took 4 bases from V and 0 from J, leaving 16 bases between them.

The chain is built from TRBV7-2 and TRBJ2-5, with D possibly TRBD2 on 6 matching bases. V gave up 5 bases and J gave up 2 bases, with 12 bases separating them. Looked up from germline, CDR1 is SGHTA and CDR2 is FQGNSA. This CDR3 region has 14 residues. The CDR3 nucleotides read TGTGCCAGCAGCCTCGCGGCGGGGCAAGAGACCCAGTACTTC. Translated: CASSLAAGQETQYF.

V usage is TRBV2 and J usage is TRBJ2-7; 7 bases are a match to TRBD1. V gave up 9 bases and J gave up 2 bases; unmatched junction bases: 4. CDR3 length equals 12 residues. CDR1 and CDR2 (germline): SNHLY, FYNNEI. The CDR3 bases are TGTGCCAGTAGACAGGGCCCCTACGAGCAGTACTTC. Protein product: CASRQGPYEQYF.

The sample holds one count of this clone. The chain links TRBV29-1 to TRBJ2-7, with a tentative D call TRBD2 (5 bases). This CDR3 spans 13 amino acids. Trimming cost V 4 bases and J 1 base, with 11 bases left between them. The germline gives CDR1 SQVTM, CDR2 ANQGSEA. Here the CDR3 reads CSVVEAESYEQYF. DNA of the CDR3: TGCAGCGTTGTGGAGGCTGAATCCTACGAGCAGTACTTC.

This chain uses TRBV7-9 with TRBJ2-1; TRBD1 aligns across 8 bases. In germline, CDR1 is SEHNR, CDR2 FQNEAQ (reference sequence). The length of the CDR3 is 9 residues. DNA for the CDR3: TGTGGTGCAGGGGGCCGGCAGTTCTTC. Translated: CGAGGRQFF.

The chain links TRBV7-8 to TRBJ2-6, with D maybe TRBD2 (6 bases). V was shortened by 5 bases and J by 5 bases, with 16 bases between the two germline ends. CDR1 is SGHVS and CDR2 is FQNEAQ in the germline V gene. This CDR3 region has 16 residues. The CDR3 bases are TGTGCCAGCAGCCGTCCGGGGGTGGGTTGGGCCAACGTCCTGACTTTC. Translation: CASSRPGVGWANVLTF.

The V call is TRBV7-2, the J call TRBJ2-7; 9 bases align to TRBD1. The length of the CDR3 is 15 residues. The junction had 6 bases not matched to a gene; V was cut back by 5 bases and J by 1 base. In germline, CDR1 is SGHTA, CDR2 FQGNSA. The CDR3 coding sequence is TGTGCCAGCAGCACCAGGGACAGGGAGTCCTACGAGCAGTACTTC. Encoded protein: CASSTRDRESYEQYF.

This sequence joins TRBV9 and TRBJ2-2; 11 positions match TRBD1. After removal of 4 bases from V and 8 bases from J, the junction contained 7 bases not matched to a gene. CDR1 SGDLS and CDR2 YYNGEE come from the germline V gene. The CDR3 loop spans 15 amino acids. The CDR3: CASSSDRGLVGELFF. The CDR3 DNA sequence: TGTGCCAGCAGCTCGGACAGGGGGCTTGTTGGGGAGCTGTTTTTT.

The J gene is TRBJ2-1, the V gene TRBV19, with TRBD1 as a possible D gene (7 bases). V was cut by 3 bases and J by 0 bases, with 12 bases left in between. The CDR3 is 16 amino acids. Germline CDR1 LNHDA, CDR2 SQIVND (reference sequence). In nucleotides, the CDR3 is TGTGCCAGTAGTATGGGGCAGGGGGGCTCCTACAATGAGCAGTTCTTC. It is translated as CASSMGQGGSYNEQFF.

V gene TRBV29-1 combines with J gene TRBJ2-7; D remains unclear. Germline CDR1 is SQVTM and CDR2 is ANQGSEA. The CDR3 runs 12 residues. The V end lost 5 bases, the J end lost 2 bases, and 10 bases lay between the germline ends. The CDR3: CSVIFFPYEQYF. The CDR3 nucleotides read TGCAGCGTTATCTTTTTCCCCTACGAGCAGTACTTC.

The chain employs TRBV29-1 and TRBJ1-4, with D tentatively TRBD1 (6 bases). V gave up 5 bases and J gave up 0 bases, with 13 bases separating them. Germline V gene lookup returns CDR1 SQVTM and CDR2 ANQGSEA. This CDR3 has 15 amino acids. The CDR3, as DNA: TGCAGCGTTCGGAAGGGGGTAGCAACTAATGAAAAACTGTTTTTT. It is translated as CSVRKGVATNEKLFF.

V gene TRBV7-6 combines with J gene TRBJ2-5; 10 bases line up with TRBD2. V lost 1 base and J lost 1; bases outside the gene matches: 6. The CDR3 has 17 residues. Germline V gene data show CDR1 as SGHVS and CDR2 as FNYEAQ. The CDR3 nucleotides are TGTGCCAGCAGCTTAGGCCCTAGCGGGAGTTCCCAAGAGACCCAGTACTTC. Translated: CASSLGPSGSSQETQYF.

The CDR3 loop is CASSGQTGSDYEQYF. The CDR3 region has the DNA TGTGCCAGCAGTGGGCAGACAGGGTCTGATTACGAGCAGTACTTC. This chain uses TRBV6-1 with TRBJ2-7; 7 nucleotides agree with TRBD1. Germline CDR1 is MNHNS and CDR2 is SASEGT. The length of the CDR3 is 15 residues. J was trimmed by 4 bases and V by 4 bases; bases with no gene match: 10.